This TCR beta chain was identified during a study of early T cells in non-severe SARS-CoV-2 infection. Germline CDR1 is MDHEN and CDR2 is SYDVKM. The CDR3 is 17 residues long. The V segment lost 5 bases and the J segment 8 bases; nucleotides outside the gene matches: 17. TCRdb re-called the 5' RACE reads with MiXCR, one entry per CDR3 protein. The sample yields about 44,000 distinct CDR3 sequences, about 6% seen once. This TCR was sampled from an adult who was a healthcare worker with PCR-confirmed SARS-CoV-2 infection or an uninfected control (not recorded which). The material was whole blood, obtained at baseline. The chain employs TRBV28 and TRBJ2-1, with 8 bases matching TRBD2. CDR3 nucleotide sequence: TGTGCCAGCAGTACCTTTATAAAGCGGGAGAAAGGGGATGAGCAGTTCTTC. It is translated as CASSTFIKREKGDEQFF.